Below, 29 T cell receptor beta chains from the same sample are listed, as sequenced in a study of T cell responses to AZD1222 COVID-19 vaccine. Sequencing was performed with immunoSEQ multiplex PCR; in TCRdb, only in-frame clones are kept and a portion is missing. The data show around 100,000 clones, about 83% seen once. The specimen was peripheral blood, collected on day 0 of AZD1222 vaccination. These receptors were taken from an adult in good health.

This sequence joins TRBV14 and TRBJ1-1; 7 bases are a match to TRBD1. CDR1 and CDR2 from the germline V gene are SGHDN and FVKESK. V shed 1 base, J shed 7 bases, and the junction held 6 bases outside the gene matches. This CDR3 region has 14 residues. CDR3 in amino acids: CASSQVKGAVEAFF. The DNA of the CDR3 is TGTGCCAGCAGCCAAGTTAAGGGGGCGGTTGAAGCTTTCTTT.

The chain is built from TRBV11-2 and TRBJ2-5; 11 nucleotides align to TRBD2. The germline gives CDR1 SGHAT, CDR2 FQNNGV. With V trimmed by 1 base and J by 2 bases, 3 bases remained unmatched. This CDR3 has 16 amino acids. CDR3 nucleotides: TGTGCCAGCAGCTTAGCGGGACTAGCGGAACAAGAGACCCAGTACTTC. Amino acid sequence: CASSLAGLAEQETQYF.

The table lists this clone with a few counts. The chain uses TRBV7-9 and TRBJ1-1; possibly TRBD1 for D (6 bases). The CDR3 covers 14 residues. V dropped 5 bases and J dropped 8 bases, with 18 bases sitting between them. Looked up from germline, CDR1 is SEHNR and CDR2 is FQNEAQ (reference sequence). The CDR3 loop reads CASSPARAGAEAFF. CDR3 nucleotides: TGTGCCAGCAGCCCCGCGCGGGCAGGGGCCGAAGCTTTCTTT.

The CDR3 sequence: CATSRVSGGNTGELFF. As DNA, the CDR3 is TGTGCCACCAGCAGAGTCTCTGGGGGGAACACCGGGGAGCTGTTTTTT. The chain couples TRBV15 to TRBJ2-2; the D call may be TRBD1 or TRBD2 (5 bases each). CDR1 and CDR2 from the germline V gene are LNHNV and YYDKDF (reference sequence). This CDR3 contains 16 residues. V dropped 1 base and J dropped 1 base, with 10 bases sitting between them.

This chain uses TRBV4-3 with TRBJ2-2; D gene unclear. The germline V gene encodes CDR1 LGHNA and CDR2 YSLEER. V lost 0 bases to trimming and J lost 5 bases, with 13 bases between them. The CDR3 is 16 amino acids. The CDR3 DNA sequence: TGCGCCAGCAGCCAAGAGGGCAGGTTAACGACCGGGGAGCTGTTTTTT. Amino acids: CASSQEGRLTTGELFF.

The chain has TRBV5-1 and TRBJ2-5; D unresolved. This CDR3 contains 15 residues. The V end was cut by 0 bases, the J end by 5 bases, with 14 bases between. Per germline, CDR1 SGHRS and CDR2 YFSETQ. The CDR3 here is CASSLGSPSSETQYF. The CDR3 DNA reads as TGCGCCAGCAGCTTGGGCTCCCCAAGCTCGGAGACCCAGTACTTC.

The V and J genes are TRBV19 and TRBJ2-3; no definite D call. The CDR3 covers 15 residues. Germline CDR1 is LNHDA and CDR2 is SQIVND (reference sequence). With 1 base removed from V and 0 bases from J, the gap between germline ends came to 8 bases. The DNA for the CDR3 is TGTGCCAGTAGTATAGCGGGCCGTAGCACAGATACGCAGTATTTT. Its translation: CASSIAGRSTDTQYF.

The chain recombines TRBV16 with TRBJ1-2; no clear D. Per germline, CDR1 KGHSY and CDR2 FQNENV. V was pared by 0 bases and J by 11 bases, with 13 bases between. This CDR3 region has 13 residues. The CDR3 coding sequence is TGTGCCAGCAGCCAATCGGGTATGCTTGGGTACACCTTC. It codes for CASSQSGMLGYTF.

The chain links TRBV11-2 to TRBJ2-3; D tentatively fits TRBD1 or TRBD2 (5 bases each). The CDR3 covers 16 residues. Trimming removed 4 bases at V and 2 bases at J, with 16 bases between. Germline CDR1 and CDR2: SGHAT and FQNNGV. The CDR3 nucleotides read TGTGCCAGCAGCTCCAGAGGGGTTGGGGACACAGATACGCAGTATTTT. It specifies CASSSRGVGDTDTQYF.

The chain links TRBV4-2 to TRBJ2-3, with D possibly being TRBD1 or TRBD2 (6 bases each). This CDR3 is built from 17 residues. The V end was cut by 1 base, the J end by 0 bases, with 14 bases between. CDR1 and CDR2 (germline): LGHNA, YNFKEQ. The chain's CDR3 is CASSQVGTGGSTDTQYF. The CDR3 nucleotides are TGTGCCAGCAGCCAAGTTGGCACCGGGGGCAGCACAGATACGCAGTATTTT.

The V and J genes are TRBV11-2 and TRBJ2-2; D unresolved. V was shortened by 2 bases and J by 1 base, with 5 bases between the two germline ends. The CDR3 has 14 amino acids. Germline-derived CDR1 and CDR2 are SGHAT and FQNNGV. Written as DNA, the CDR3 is TGTGCCAGCAGCTTAATGATGAACACCGGGGAGCTGTTTTTT. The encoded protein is CASSLMMNTGELFF.

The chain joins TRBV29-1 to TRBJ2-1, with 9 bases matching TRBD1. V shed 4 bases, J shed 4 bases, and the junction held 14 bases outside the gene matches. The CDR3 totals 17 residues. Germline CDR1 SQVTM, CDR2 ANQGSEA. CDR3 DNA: TGCAGCGTTGTGGGGACCGGACAGGGGCTGGCATACAATGAGCAGTTCTTC. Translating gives CSVVGTGQGLAYNEQFF.

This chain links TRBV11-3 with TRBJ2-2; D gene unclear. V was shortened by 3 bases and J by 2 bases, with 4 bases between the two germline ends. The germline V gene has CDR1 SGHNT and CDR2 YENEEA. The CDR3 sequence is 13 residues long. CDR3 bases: TGTGCCAGCAGCTTCCGAAACACCGGGGAGCTGTTTTTT. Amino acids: CASSFRNTGELFF.

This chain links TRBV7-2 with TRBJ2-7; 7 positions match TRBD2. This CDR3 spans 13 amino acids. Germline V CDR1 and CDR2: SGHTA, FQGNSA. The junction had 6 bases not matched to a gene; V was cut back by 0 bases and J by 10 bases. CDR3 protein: CASSLAASGPQYF. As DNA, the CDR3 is TGTGCCAGCAGCTTAGCGGCTAGCGGACCACAGTACTTC.

As DNA, the CDR3 is TGCGCCAGCAGCTTTTTCACTAGCGGGGGGGCCACGGGCACCGGGGAGCTGTTTTTT. It yields the protein CASSFFTSGGATGTGELFF. The chain combines TRBV5-1 with TRBJ2-2, with 13 bases fitting TRBD2. The germline V gene has CDR1 SGHRS and CDR2 YFSETQ. V shed 2 bases and J 4 bases; nucleotides not matched to a gene: 11. The CDR3 sequence is 19 residues long.

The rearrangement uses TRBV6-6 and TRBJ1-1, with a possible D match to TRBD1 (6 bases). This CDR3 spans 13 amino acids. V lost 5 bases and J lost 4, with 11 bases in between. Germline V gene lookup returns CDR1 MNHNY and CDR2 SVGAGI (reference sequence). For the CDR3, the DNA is TGTGCCAGCAGTCCCCAGGGGCCCACTGAAGCTTTCTTT. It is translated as CASSPQGPTEAFF.

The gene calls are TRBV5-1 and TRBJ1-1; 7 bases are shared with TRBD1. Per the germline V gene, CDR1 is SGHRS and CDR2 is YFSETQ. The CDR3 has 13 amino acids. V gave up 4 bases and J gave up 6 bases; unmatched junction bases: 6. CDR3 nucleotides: TGCGCCAGCAGCACCACAGGGGTACCTGAAGCTTTCTTT. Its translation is CASSTTGVPEAFF.

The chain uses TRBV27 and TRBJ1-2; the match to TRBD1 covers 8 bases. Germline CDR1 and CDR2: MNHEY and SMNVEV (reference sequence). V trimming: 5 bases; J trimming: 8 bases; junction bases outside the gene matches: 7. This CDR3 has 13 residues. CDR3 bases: TGTGCCAGCAGTCTGGACAGGGTGGCCGGCTACACCTTC. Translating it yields CASSLDRVAGYTF.

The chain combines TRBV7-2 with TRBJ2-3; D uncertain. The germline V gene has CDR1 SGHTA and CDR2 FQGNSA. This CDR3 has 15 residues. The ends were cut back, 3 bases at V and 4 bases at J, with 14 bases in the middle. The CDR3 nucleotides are TGTGCCAGCAGCTTCTTCGAAGGATCGGCAGATACGCAGTATTTT. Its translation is CASSFFEGSADTQYF.

The CDR3 loop is CAWSQVRAPLHF. In nucleotides, the CDR3 is TGTGCCTGGAGTCAGGTGCGTGCACCCCTCCACTTT. The genes are TRBV30 and TRBJ1-6; D gene unclear. The CDR3 is made up of 12 amino acids. The germline V gene has CDR1 GTSNPN and CDR2 SVGIG (reference sequence). V dropped 2 bases and J dropped 11 bases, with 10 bases sitting between them.

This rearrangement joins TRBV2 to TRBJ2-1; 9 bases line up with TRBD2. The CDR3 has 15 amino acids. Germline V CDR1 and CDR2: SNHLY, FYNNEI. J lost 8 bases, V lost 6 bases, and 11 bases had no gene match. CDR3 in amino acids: CASSAGTSIRYEQFF. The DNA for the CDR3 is TGTGCCAGCAGCGCCGGGACTAGCATTCGCTATGAGCAGTTCTTC.

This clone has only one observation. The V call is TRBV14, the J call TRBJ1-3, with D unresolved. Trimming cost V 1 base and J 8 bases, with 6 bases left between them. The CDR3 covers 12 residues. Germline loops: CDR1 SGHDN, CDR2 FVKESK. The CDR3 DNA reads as TGTGCCAGCAGCCAAGTAGATTACACCATATATTTT. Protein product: CASSQVDYTIYF.

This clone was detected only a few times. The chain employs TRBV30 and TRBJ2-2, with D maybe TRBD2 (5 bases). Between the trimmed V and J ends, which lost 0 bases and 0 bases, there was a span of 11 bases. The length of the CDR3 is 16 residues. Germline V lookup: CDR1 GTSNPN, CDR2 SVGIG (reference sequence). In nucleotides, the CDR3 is TGTGCCTGGAGTGTACGACTACAGACGAACACCGGGGAGCTGTTTTTT. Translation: CAWSVRLQTNTGELFF.

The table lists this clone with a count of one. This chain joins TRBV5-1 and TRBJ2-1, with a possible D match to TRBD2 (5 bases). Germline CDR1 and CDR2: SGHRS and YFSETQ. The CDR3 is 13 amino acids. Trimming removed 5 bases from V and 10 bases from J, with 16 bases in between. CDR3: CASSAGTPGEQFF. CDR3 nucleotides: TGCGCCAGCAGTGCCGGAACGCCGGGGGAGCAGTTCTTC.

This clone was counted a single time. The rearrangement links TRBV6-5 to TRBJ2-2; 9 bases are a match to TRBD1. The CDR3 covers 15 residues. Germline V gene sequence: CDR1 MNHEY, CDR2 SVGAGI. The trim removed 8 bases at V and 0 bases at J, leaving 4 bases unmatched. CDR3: CASLRQGANTGELFF. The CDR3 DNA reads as TGTGCCAGCCTGAGACAGGGGGCGAACACCGGGGAGCTGTTTTTT.

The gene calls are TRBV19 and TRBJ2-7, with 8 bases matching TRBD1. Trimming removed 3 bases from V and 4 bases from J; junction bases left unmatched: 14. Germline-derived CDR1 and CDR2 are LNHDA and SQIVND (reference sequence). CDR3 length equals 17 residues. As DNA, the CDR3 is TGTGCCAGTAGTATCTCCCAGCCAGGGGGCGGTGGGTACGAGCAGTACTTC. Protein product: CASSISQPGGGGYEQYF.

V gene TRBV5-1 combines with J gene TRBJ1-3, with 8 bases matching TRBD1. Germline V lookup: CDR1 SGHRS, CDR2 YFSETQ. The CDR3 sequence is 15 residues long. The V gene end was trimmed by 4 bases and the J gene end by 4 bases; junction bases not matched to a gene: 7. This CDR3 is CASSATGGSGNTIYF. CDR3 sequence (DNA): TGCGCCAGCAGCGCTACAGGGGGATCGGGAAACACCATATATTTT.

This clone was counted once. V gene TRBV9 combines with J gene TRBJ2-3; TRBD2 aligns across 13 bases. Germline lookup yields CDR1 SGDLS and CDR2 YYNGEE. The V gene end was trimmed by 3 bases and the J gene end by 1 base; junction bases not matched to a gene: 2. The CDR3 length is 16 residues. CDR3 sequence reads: CASSGGTSGGTDTQYF. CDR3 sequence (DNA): TGTGCCAGCAGCGGGGGGACTAGCGGGGGCACAGATACGCAGTATTTT.

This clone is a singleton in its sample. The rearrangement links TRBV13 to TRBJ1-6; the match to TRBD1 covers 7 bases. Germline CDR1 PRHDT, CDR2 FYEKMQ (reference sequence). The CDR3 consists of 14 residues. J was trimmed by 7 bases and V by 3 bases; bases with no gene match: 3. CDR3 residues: CASSFTGVNSPLHF. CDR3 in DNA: TGTGCCAGCAGCTTCACAGGGGTCAATTCACCCCTCCACTTT.